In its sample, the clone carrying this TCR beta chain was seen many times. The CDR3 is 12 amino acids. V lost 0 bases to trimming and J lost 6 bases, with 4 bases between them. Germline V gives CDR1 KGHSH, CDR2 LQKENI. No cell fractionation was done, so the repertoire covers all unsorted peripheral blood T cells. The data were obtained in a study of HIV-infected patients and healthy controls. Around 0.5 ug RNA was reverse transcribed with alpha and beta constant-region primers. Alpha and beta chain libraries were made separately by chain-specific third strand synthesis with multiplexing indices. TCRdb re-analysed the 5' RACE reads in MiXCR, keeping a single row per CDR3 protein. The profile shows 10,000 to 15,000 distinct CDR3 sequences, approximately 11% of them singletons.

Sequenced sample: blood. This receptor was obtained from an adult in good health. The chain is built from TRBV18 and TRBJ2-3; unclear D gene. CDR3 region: CASSPPKDTQYF. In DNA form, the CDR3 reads TGTGCCAGCTCACCACCGAAGGATACGCAGTATTTT.